Following are 16 T cell receptor beta chains from one sample sequenced in a study of shared clonotypes between healthy human individuals. Produced via immunoSEQ multiplex PCR; TCRdb's table is partial and in-frame only. Of some 2.3 million clones listed, 80% to 95% are singletons. Specimen: naive CD4+ T cells from PBMCs. As for subset: CD45RA+ positively selected. These receptors came from a man aged 18 to 35 in good health. Some clones in this sample may be carry-over from other donors' samples.

The chain joins TRBV7-8 to TRBJ2-2; D not certain. V dropped 10 bases and J dropped 4 bases, with 10 bases sitting between them. The CDR3 spans 12 residues. CDR1 is SGHVS, CDR2 FQNEAQ, per germline. The CDR3 DNA reads TGTGCCATTCCAAGTTTCACCGGGGAGCTGTTTTTT. Amino acids: CAIPSFTGELFF. Filled out from reference TRBV7-8 and TRBJ2-2, the complete variable domain reads GAGVSQSPRYKVAKRGQDVALRCDPISGHVSLFWYQQALGQGPEFLTYFQNEAQLDKSGLPSDRFFAERPEGSVSTLKIQRTQQEDSAVYLCAIPSFTGELFFGEGSRLTVL.

The gene calls are TRBV6-5 and TRBJ1-1, with TRBD1 identical over 9 bases. Looked up from germline, CDR1 is MNHEY and CDR2 is SVGAGI. The CDR3 extends over 15 amino acids. V gave up 6 bases and J gave up 4 bases; unmatched junction bases: 9. The CDR3 DNA is TGTGCCAGCAGGACTTCACAGGGGGCTAGCACTGAAGCTTTCTTT. Protein: CASRTSQGASTEAFF.

The genes are TRBV7-6 and TRBJ2-1; 9 nucleotides agree with TRBD2. The CDR3 extends over 17 amino acids. CDR1 is SGHVS, CDR2 FNYEAQ, per germline. V lost 1 base and J lost 7; bases outside the gene matches: 11. As DNA, the CDR3 is TGTGCCAGCAGCTTAGATTTGGCACTAGCGGGTGAGAATGAGCAGTTCTTC. This gives the protein CASSLDLALAGENEQFF.

The V call is TRBV29-1, the J call TRBJ2-3; a possible D gene is TRBD1 (7 bases). The CDR3 covers 17 residues. The V gene's germline CDR1 is SQVTM and CDR2 ANQGSEA. V lost 6 bases to trimming and J lost 6 bases, with 28 bases between them. CDR3: CSVLGTARGGPGDTQYF. CDR3 bases: TGCAGCGTCCTCGGGACAGCCCGTGGGGGGCCCGGGGATACGCAGTATTTT.

A word on this clone: Different DNA sequences within this sample yield the same CDR3. The CDR3 region is CASSVSPNEKLFF. DNA for the CDR3: TGTGCCAGCAGCGTATCTCCGAATGAAAAACTGTTTTTT. The chain combines TRBV9 with TRBJ1-4; D is unclear. V was pared by 1 base and J by 5 bases, with 6 bases between. CDR3 length: 13 residues. CDR1 SGDLS and CDR2 YYNGEE come from the germline V gene.

The chain carries TRBV10-3 and TRBJ2-3; D not resolved. The CDR3 is 11 residues long. Between the trimmed V and J ends, which lost 3 bases and 10 bases, there was a span of 8 bases. CDR1 ENHRY and CDR2 SYGVKD come from the germline V gene. CDR3 loop: CAISDPKPQYF. The CDR3 nucleotides read TGTGCCATCAGTGACCCTAAACCGCAGTATTTT.

The chain has TRBV4-1 and TRBJ1-2; 10 bases map to TRBD1. CDR1 is MGHRA and CDR2 is YSYEKL in the germline V gene. CDR3 size: 18 residues. The V gene end was trimmed by 0 bases and the J gene end by 6 bases; junction bases not matched to a gene: 13. CDR3 loop: CASSQEWFGQGVLDGYTF. In nucleotides, the CDR3 is TGCGCCAGCAGCCAAGAATGGTTTGGACAGGGGGTATTGGATGGCTACACCTTC.

This rearrangement joins TRBV29-1 to TRBJ2-2; 8 bases line up with TRBD1. Per germline, CDR1 SQVTM and CDR2 ANQGSEA. Trimming took 4 bases from V and 5 from J; bases not matched to a gene: 6. The CDR3 runs 14 residues. Here the CDR3 DNA reads TGCAGCGTTGTTAGGACAGGGCGGACCGGGGAGCTGTTTTTT. Protein sequence: CSVVRTGRTGELFF.

This rearrangement joins TRBV20-1 to TRBJ2-7; no definite D call. The ends were cut back, 5 bases at V and 5 bases at J, with 7 bases in the middle. From germline, CDR1 is DFQATT and CDR2 SNEGSKA (reference sequence). This CDR3 spans 10 amino acids. The CDR3 loop is CSAGLHEQYF. CDR3 nucleotides: TGCAGTGCTGGGCTACACGAGCAGTACTTC.

The CDR3 spells CSVRRDGQETQYF. Written as DNA, the CDR3 is TGCAGCGTTCGACGGGACGGTCAAGAGACCCAGTACTTC. This rearrangement joins TRBV29-1 to TRBJ2-5; the D gene could be TRBD1 or TRBD2 (5 bases each). V dropped 5 bases and J dropped 2 bases, with 12 bases sitting between them. The CDR3 contains 13 residues. Germline V CDR1 and CDR2: SQVTM, ANQGSEA. The variable domain in full, completed from reference TRBV29-1 and TRBJ2-5, reads SAVISQKPSRDICQRGTSLTIQCQVDSQVTMMFWYRQQPGQSLTLIATANQGSEATYESGFVIDKFPISRPNLTFSTLTVSNMSPEDSSIYLCSVRRDGQETQYFGPGTRLLVL.

This chain joins TRBV4-1 and TRBJ1-3, with a tentative D call TRBD1 (6 bases). The CDR3 loop spans 16 amino acids. V was trimmed by 4 bases and J by 4 bases, leaving 17 bases between them. Germline values: CDR1 MGHRA, CDR2 YSYEKL. The CDR3 nucleotides are TGCGCCAGCAGCCCCAAACGCGGGGGGCTCGGAAACACCATATATTTT. Translated: CASSPKRGGLGNTIYF.

This clone was observed once. The chain has TRBV6-5 and TRBJ2-1; 9 bases agree with TRBD1. The CDR3 extends over 14 amino acids. The J segment lost 9 bases and the V segment lost 2 bases, leaving 5 bases of the junction unmatched. Germline CDR1 reads MNHEY; CDR2 reads SVGAGI. CDR3 coding DNA: TGTGCCAGCAGTTACGAGGACAGGGGAGGTGAGCAGTTCTTC. It is translated as CASSYEDRGGEQFF.

The chain combines TRBV7-2 with TRBJ2-1; D gene unclear. The CDR3 has 14 amino acids. Germline V gene sequence: CDR1 SGHTA, CDR2 FQGNSA. V lost 1 base and J lost 6, with 10 bases in between. The CDR3 DNA reads as TGTGCCAGCAGCTTAGTTCCCACGGTCAATGAGCAGTTCTTC. Its translation: CASSLVPTVNEQFF.

Details on this clone: Within the sample, other DNA sequences also encode this same CDR3. The chain links TRBV30 to TRBJ1-5; tentative D call: TRBD1 (5 bases). Germline loops: CDR1 GTSNPN, CDR2 SVGIG (reference sequence). Trimming left V 0 bases short and J 6 bases short, with 6 bases between. The CDR3 is 12 amino acids. CDR3 DNA: TGTGCCTGGAGTGTAAGGGGTCAGCCCCAGCATTTT. Amino acid sequence: CAWSVRGQPQHF.

The rearrangement joins TRBV7-9 to TRBJ2-1; the match to TRBD2 covers 8 bases. CDR1 is SEHNR, CDR2 FQNEAQ, per germline (reference sequence). V gave up 7 bases and J gave up 3 bases; unmatched junction bases: 17. This CDR3 contains 18 residues. The CDR3 loop reads CASNLARTGGRRYNEQFF. The DNA of the CDR3 is TGTGCCAGCAACCTTGCCAGGACGGGCGGGAGGCGCTACAATGAGCAGTTCTTC.

This chain joins TRBV4-3 and TRBJ2-7; 9 bases align to TRBD1. V trimming: 4 bases; J trimming: 3 bases; junction bases outside the gene matches: 4. The CDR3 loop spans 14 amino acids. From germline, CDR1 is LGHNA and CDR2 YSLEER. This CDR3 is CASSPVTGGYEQYF. The CDR3 DNA reads TGCGCCAGCAGCCCCGTGACAGGGGGCTACGAGCAGTACTTC.